This is a list of T cell receptor beta chains from one sample in a study of blood T cell repertoires in COVID-19. TCRdb keeps only in-frame clones here, not all; method: immunoSEQ multiplex PCR. The data contain around 200,000 clones, 70% to 90% of them singletons. The material sequenced was PBMCs or T cells enriched from blood (not recorded which). These receptor sequences come from a woman aged 25 to 39 who had been exposed to COVID-19. The CDR3 runs from the conserved cysteine through the conserved F or W. The D gene is left open where the match is weak. Only some rows state a clone size, as once, few, many or a class for expanded clones.

CDR3 DNA	CDR3 protein	V gene	J gene	clone size	D gene
TGTGCCAGCAGCTTTATTAGGACTAGCTGGGGTCGCGTGGAGCAGTTCTTC	CASSFIRTSWGRVEQFF	TRBV5-6	TRBJ2-1	.	TRBD2
TGTGCCAGCAGCTCAACCGGGGAACTCTCTGGAAACACCATATATTTT	CASSSTGELSGNTIYF	TRBV7-9	TRBJ1-3	.	.
TGTGCCAGCAGCTATGCCCCGGGGGGCCGAACTAATGAAAAACTGTTTTTT	CASSYAPGGRTNEKLFF	TRBV5-6	TRBJ1-4	.	.
TGTGCCAGCAGCTTGGAGGCCAGGGATGGGGACGAGCAGTACTTC	CASSLEARDGDEQYF	TRBV5-4	TRBJ2-7	.	.
TGTGCCAGCTCATCAGGGGAACGCTACGAGCAGTACTTC	CASSSGERYEQYF	TRBV18	TRBJ2-7	once	.
TGTGCCACCAGGCCGCGGACAGGGAGGGATGGCTACACCTTC	CATRPRTGRDGYTF	TRBV24-1	TRBJ1-2	few	TRBD1
TGTGCCAGCAGTTTATATTGGAGCTCTGGAAACACCATATATTTT	CASSLYWSSGNTIYF	TRBV27	TRBJ1-3	.	.
TGTGCCTGGAGCACAGTATCTAGCACAGATACGCAGTATTTT	CAWSTVSSTDTQYF	TRBV30	TRBJ2-3	once	.
TGTGCCAGCAGCGAGAGCCCTAGGCTGACGGCAGGAAACACCATATATTTT	CASSESPRLTAGNTIYF	TRBV5-5	TRBJ1-3	.	.
TGTGCCAGCAGCCATCAGGGTTCTGGGGCCAACGTCCTGACTTTC	CASSHQGSGANVLTF	TRBV16	TRBJ2-6	.	.
TGTGCCAGCAGCGTAGGAGGCAGGGCCAACTATGGCTACACCTTC	CASSVGGRANYGYTF	TRBV9	TRBJ1-2	.	.
TGTGCCAGCAATTTCGGGGGGGCTTTGGGAAATGAGCAGTTCTTC	CASNFGGALGNEQFF	TRBV5-4	TRBJ2-1	.	TRBD2
TGTGCCAGCAGTGAAAGGGAGACTCGCCAAGAGACCCAGTACTTC	CASSERETRQETQYF	TRBV2	TRBJ2-5	.	.
TGTGCCAGCAGCCGAACGGCGGGGGGCACTGAAGCTTTCTTT	CASSRTAGGTEAFF	TRBV7-8	TRBJ1-1	once	.
TGTGCCAGTAGTAGGGACACCCGGCAAGAGACCCAGTACTTC	CASSRDTRQETQYF	TRBV19	TRBJ2-5	.	.
TGCGCCAGCAGTCGGTCGGGGGGGGTTAATTCGCTTAGCAATCAGCCCCAGCATTTT	CASSRSGGVNSLSNQPQHF	TRBV23-1	TRBJ1-5	.	.
TGTGCCAGCTCACCGGGCCTGCGGGGGGGAGACAATGAGCAGTTCTTC	CASSPGLRGGDNEQFF	TRBV18	TRBJ2-1	.	TRBD2
TGTGCCAGCAGCTTAGCCCCATCAGATTCCTACGAGCAGTACTTC	CASSLAPSDSYEQYF	TRBV11-2	TRBJ2-7	.	.
TGTGCCAGCAGTGAACAACCCACTAGAAATGAAAAACTGTTTTTT	CASSEQPTRNEKLFF	TRBV6-1	TRBJ1-4	few	.
TGCGCCAGCAGCCAAGATGCCGGCGGTCCCAATCAGCCCCAGCATTTT	CASSQDAGGPNQPQHF	TRBV4-1	TRBJ1-5	.	.
TGTGCCAGCAGCTTCTTACCCGGCGAGGTCTATGGCTACACCTTC	CASSFLPGEVYGYTF	TRBV11-3	TRBJ1-2	.	.
TGCGCCAGCAGCCAAGAAATCTACTCTAACTATGGCTACACCTTC	CASSQEIYSNYGYTF	TRBV4-1	TRBJ1-2	.	.
TGTGCCATCACCGCGGACAGGGACAACACCATATATTTT	CAITADRDNTIYF	TRBV10-3	TRBJ1-3	.	TRBD1
TGCAGCGTTGGAGACCCGGGACAGGCCTTTGGGAAGAACACTGAAGCTTTCTTT	CSVGDPGQAFGKNTEAFF	TRBV29-1	TRBJ1-1	.	TRBD1
TGTGCCAGTAGTATACGGGGGGGCCTTGCCAATGAGCAGTTCTTC	CASSIRGGLANEQFF	TRBV19	TRBJ2-1	.	TRBD2
TGTGCCAGCAGTTCGGGACTAGCGTACTACGAGCAGTACTTC	CASSSGLAYYEQYF	TRBV6-5	TRBJ2-7	.	TRBD2
TGTGCCAGTAAGGTAGCGGGGGGAGATGAGCAGTTCTTC	CASKVAGGDEQFF	TRBV19	TRBJ2-1	.	TRBD2
TGTGCCAGCAGTGTGCGGGCCTGGGTCGGTGCAACTAATGAAAAACTGTTTTTT	CASSVRAWVGATNEKLFF	TRBV6-1	TRBJ1-4	.	.
TGCGCCAGCAGCCCCGGGACAGGGGTTGGGTACGAGCAGTACTTC	CASSPGTGVGYEQYF	TRBV5-1	TRBJ2-7	large	TRBD1
TGTGCCAGCAGTCCCACAACAGGGAATCAGCCCCAGCATTTT	CASSPTTGNQPQHF	TRBV6-2/TRBV6-3	TRBJ1-5	.	.
TGCGCCAGCAGTGAGTCGGTAGCGGGGGGAACCTCCACCGGGGAGCTGTTTTTT	CASSESVAGGTSTGELFF	TRBV10-1	TRBJ2-2	few	TRBD2
TGTGCCAGCAGCATGGGACAGTCGAGCTCCTACAATGAGCAGTTCTTC	CASSMGQSSSYNEQFF	TRBV21-1	TRBJ2-1	.	.
TGTGCCTGGACTAGCGGGGTCTCGGGAACAGATACGCAGTATTTT	CAWTSGVSGTDTQYF	TRBV30	TRBJ2-3	.	TRBD2
TGTGCCAGCAGCCAAGGGGGAGTTCAGGGCTACACCTTC	CASSQGGVQGYTF	TRBV3-1/TRBV3-2	TRBJ1-2	.	.
TGTGCCAGCAGCTTGGGGACAGTTGGCTACACCTTC	CASSLGTVGYTF	TRBV5-5	TRBJ1-2	.	.
TGCGCCAGCAGGATTCTTGCAGACACTGAAGCTTTCTTT	CASRILADTEAFF	TRBV5-1	TRBJ1-1	.	.
TGTGCCAGCCACCGACAGTTGAGCCGGGCCGAGCAGTACTTC	CASHRQLSRAEQYF	TRBV2	TRBJ2-7	.	.
TGCAGCGTGGTACAGGGTAACACTGAAGCTTTCTTT	CSVVQGNTEAFF	TRBV29-1	TRBJ1-1	.	.
TGTGCCAGCAGTTTACAGGGGTTTGGCTCACCCCTCCACTTT	CASSLQGFGSPLHF	TRBV27	TRBJ1-6	.	.
TGTGCCAGCTCACTAAGCCTGACAGGGACTTCCTACAATGAGCAGTTCTTC	CASSLSLTGTSYNEQFF	TRBV18	TRBJ2-1	once	.
TGTGCCAGCAGCTCCCACCTGGGGGGAACCGATACTTATGGCTACACCTTC	CASSSHLGGTDTYGYTF	TRBV4-2	TRBJ1-2	.	.
TGTGCCACCAGTGCCCGGGATAGAGGCACTGAAGCTTTCTTT	CATSARDRGTEAFF	TRBV24-1	TRBJ1-1	.	.
TGTGCCTGCCTGGCGGGGGGCTACAATGAGCAGTTCTTC	CACLAGGYNEQFF	TRBV7-8	TRBJ2-1	once	TRBD2
TGTGCCAGTATAGGCAGGGGGTCAAAAGCTTTCTTT	CASIGRGSKAFF	TRBV19	TRBJ1-1	.	TRBD1
TGTGCCAGCAGCTTAAGGCAGGGGAATCAGCCCCAGCATTTT	CASSLRQGNQPQHF	TRBV7-2	TRBJ1-5	.	.
TGTGCCTGGAGTCCCGACCCTGACAGGGGGAATTCACCCCTCCACTTT	CAWSPDPDRGNSPLHF	TRBV30	TRBJ1-6	once	TRBD1
TGTGCCAGCAGTCGAGACAGTCGCGACGAGCAGTACTTC	CASSRDSRDEQYF	TRBV6-5	TRBJ2-7	.	.